The sequence of this TCR beta chain was determined in a study of shared clonotypes between healthy human individuals. Terminally differentiated effector memory CD45RA+ cells were excluded by CCR7 positive selection of CD45RO-negative cells. The CDR3 totals 12 residues. CDR1 and CDR2 (germline): SEHNR, FQNEAQ (reference sequence). V was pared by 4 bases and J by 6 bases, with 2 bases of the junction left unmatched. Study-wide findings and caveats: Naive subsets tended to show greater estimated richness than memory subsets. Investigators collected only blood, and repertoires in tissues likely differ. Compared with clonotypes that all four donors shared, non-shared clonotypes had lower generation probabilities.

About this clone itself: Antigen: not known.

Several immunoSEQ 96-well plates shared each subset's DNA, each plate a replicate. Sequencing used immunoSEQ multiplex PCR; TCRdb keeps in-frame clones, though not all of them. The table includes 660,000 or so clones, around 96% detected once. The source material was naive CD8+ T cells sorted from blood. This chain links TRBV7-9 with TRBJ1-2; 7 bases agree with TRBD1. The clonotype comes from a woman aged 25 to 45 in good health. The chain's CDR3 is CASSYTGDGYTF. The DNA for the CDR3 is TGTGCCAGCAGCTACACAGGGGATGGCTACACCTTC. Drawing the rest from reference TRBV7-9 and TRBJ1-2, the complete variable domain is DTGVSQNPRHKITKRGQNVTFRCDPISEHNRLYWYRQTLGQGPEFLTYFQNEAQLEKSRLLSDRFSAERPKGSFSTLEIQRTEQGDSAMYLCASSYTGDGYTFGSGTRLTVV.